These 7 T cell receptor beta chains were all obtained from the same sample, sequenced in a study of blood T cell repertoires in COVID-19. TCRdb keeps only in-frame clones here, not all; method: immunoSEQ multiplex PCR. The data show some 200,000 clones, with roughly 82% seen just once and under 6.5% held by the top ten. What was sequenced was PBMCs or T cells enriched from blood (not recorded which). The source is a woman in her sixties with acute COVID-19.

On this clone: With a much larger clone just one base away, this may be a read error. V usage is TRBV14 and J usage is TRBJ1-1, with 8 bases that match TRBD1. Germline V lookup: CDR1 SGHDN, CDR2 FVKESK. The CDR3 sequence is 13 residues long. V trimming: 5 bases; J trimming: 4 bases; junction bases outside the gene matches: 3. CDR3 in amino acids: CASSSTGGTEAFF. Written as DNA, the CDR3 is TGTGCCAGCAGCTCTACAGGGGGCACTGAAGCTTTCTTT.

This chain links TRBV18 with TRBJ1-3; 7 bases are shared with TRBD1. CDR3 length equals 16 residues. After removal of 1 base from V and 2 bases from J, the junction contained 5 bases not matched to a gene. CDR1 is KGHSH, CDR2 LQKENI, per germline. The CDR3 spells CASSPRGRGAGNTIYF. DNA for the CDR3: TGTGCCAGCTCACCACGAGGCAGGGGGGCTGGAAACACCATATATTTT.

The chain has TRBV20-1 and TRBJ1-1; 10 bases fit TRBD1. The CDR3 covers 14 residues. From germline, CDR1 is DFQATT and CDR2 SNEGSKA (reference sequence). V gave up 3 bases and J gave up 7 bases; unmatched junction bases: 8. The CDR3 nucleotides read TGCAGTGCTAGTATTGGGACAGGGGTTATTGAAGCTTTCTTT. Protein product: CSASIGTGVIEAFF.

The rearrangement links TRBV7-6 to TRBJ1-6; TRBD1 is a possible D gene (5 bases). Germline assignment: CDR1 SGHVS and CDR2 FNYEAQ. The CDR3 extends over 14 amino acids. Trimming removed 5 bases at V and 9 bases at J, with 14 bases between. The CDR3 sequence: CASSPGGSASPLHF. Written as DNA, the CDR3 is TGTGCCAGCAGCCCGGGGGGATCGGCTTCACCCCTCCACTTT.

The rearrangement links TRBV9 to TRBJ2-5; tentatively, D is TRBD2 (6 bases). Germline values: CDR1 SGDLS, CDR2 YYNGEE. The CDR3 has 11 amino acids. V gave up 7 bases and J gave up 7 bases, with 11 bases separating them. Written as DNA, the CDR3 is TGTGCCAGCGGCCCCGGGGGGACCCAGTACTTC. Its protein product is CASGPGGTQYF.

The J gene is TRBJ2-1, the V gene TRBV7-2; D gene ambiguous. V lost 5 bases to trimming and J lost 7 bases, with 18 bases between them. This CDR3 has 15 residues. Germline lookup yields CDR1 SGHTA and CDR2 FQGNSA. CDR3 coding DNA: TGTGCCAGCAGCCCGAACTCTTACCCCCTTAATGAGCAGTTCTTC. Protein product: CASSPNSYPLNEQFF.

This clone was observed a single time. The chain carries TRBV7-2 and TRBJ1-5; D is unclear. Per the germline V gene, CDR1 is SGHTA and CDR2 is FQGNSA. The germline V and J ends were trimmed by 0 bases and 7 bases, with 16 bases remaining between them. The CDR3 is made up of 16 amino acids. The CDR3 loop is CASSLAPTAGRQPQHF. In nucleotides, the CDR3 is TGTGCCAGCAGCTTAGCGCCCACGGCAGGTCGACAGCCCCAGCATTTT.